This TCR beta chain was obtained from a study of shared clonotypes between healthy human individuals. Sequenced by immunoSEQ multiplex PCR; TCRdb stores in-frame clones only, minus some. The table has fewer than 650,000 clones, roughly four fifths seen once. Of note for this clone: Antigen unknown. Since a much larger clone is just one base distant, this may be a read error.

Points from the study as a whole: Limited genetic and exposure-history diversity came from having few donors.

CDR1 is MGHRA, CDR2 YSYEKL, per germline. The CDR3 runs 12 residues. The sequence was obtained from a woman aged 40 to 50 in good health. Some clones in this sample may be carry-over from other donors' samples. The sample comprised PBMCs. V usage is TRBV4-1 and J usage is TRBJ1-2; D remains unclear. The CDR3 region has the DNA TGCGCCAGCAGCCAAGAGGTGGGTGGCTGCACCTTC. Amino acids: CASSQEVGGCTF.